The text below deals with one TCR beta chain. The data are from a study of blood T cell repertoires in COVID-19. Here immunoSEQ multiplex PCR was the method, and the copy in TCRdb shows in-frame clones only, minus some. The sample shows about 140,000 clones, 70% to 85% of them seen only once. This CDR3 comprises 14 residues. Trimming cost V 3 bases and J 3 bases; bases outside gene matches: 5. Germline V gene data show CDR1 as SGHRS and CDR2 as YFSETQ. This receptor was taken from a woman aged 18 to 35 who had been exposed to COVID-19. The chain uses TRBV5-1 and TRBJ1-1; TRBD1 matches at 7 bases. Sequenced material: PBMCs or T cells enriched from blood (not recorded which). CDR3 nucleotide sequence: TGCGCCAGCAGCTACAGGGGAATGGACACTGAAGCTTTCTTT. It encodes CASSYRGMDTEAFF.